This entry concerns a single T cell receptor beta chain. The sample belongs to a study of blood T cell repertoires in COVID-19. V dropped 6 bases and J dropped 7; count of bases not matched to a gene: 16. CDR1 SGHDN and CDR2 FVKESK come from the germline V gene. The length of the CDR3 is 16 residues. Produced via immunoSEQ multiplex PCR; TCRdb's table is partial and in-frame only. Of 85,000 to 120,000 clones in the sample, about nine tenths were seen once. The TCR originated in a man younger than 35 with acute or convalescent COVID-19. The source material was peripheral blood. The chain carries TRBV14 and TRBJ1-2; 8 bases map to TRBD1. Here the CDR3 reads CASSQKLGQGRSGYTF. CDR3 nucleotides: TGTGCCAGCAGTCAAAAACTCGGACAGGGTCGAAGTGGCTACACCTTC.